Listed below are T cell receptor beta chains from one sample, sequenced in a study of T cell changes during pregnancy in multiple sclerosis. Assay used: immunoSEQ multiplex PCR; TCRdb lists only in-frame clones, some missing. Among about 100,000 clones, approximately 94% were seen once, and the ten largest hold approximately 0.97%. Sequencing used peripheral blood, obtained before pregnancy. Receptors originate from a female donor with multiple sclerosis, enrolled in a pregnancy study. The CDR3 runs from the conserved cysteine through the conserved F or W. The order of the fields is J gene, D gene, clone size, V gene, CDR3 protein, CDR3 DNA. A D gene is named only where the DNA matches it firmly. Expanded clones are given a class, and other clones once, few, many or no size at all.

j_gene: TRBJ2-5
d_gene: NA
abundance: NA
v_gene: TRBV5-1
CDR3aa: CASSKGFQETQYF
CDR3nt: TGCGCCAGCAGCAAGGGGTTCCAAGAGACCCAGTACTTC

j_gene: TRBJ2-3
d_gene: TRBD2
abundance: NA
v_gene: TRBV27
CDR3aa: CASSVFPPDSGDSTDTQYF
CDR3nt: TGTGCCAGCAGTGTATTTCCTCCGGATAGCGGGGATAGCACAGATACGCAGTATTTT

j_gene: TRBJ1-5
d_gene: TRBD1
abundance: NA
v_gene: TRBV6-1
CDR3aa: CASSTGGIQPQHF
CDR3nt: TGTGCCAGCAGTACAGGGGGCATTCAGCCCCAGCATTTT

j_gene: TRBJ2-1
d_gene: TRBD1
abundance: NA
v_gene: TRBV28
CDR3aa: CASSYLAGGAELYNEQFF
CDR3nt: TGTGCCAGCAGTTATCTTGCAGGGGGCGCGGAGTTATACAATGAGCAGTTCTTC

j_gene: TRBJ1-1
d_gene: NA
abundance: NA
v_gene: TRBV4-1
CDR3aa: CASSQTDGNEAFF
CDR3nt: TGCGCCAGCAGCCAAACCGACGGGAATGAAGCTTTCTTT

j_gene: TRBJ2-7
d_gene: NA
abundance: once
v_gene: TRBV14
CDR3aa: CASSQYGGMYEQYF
CDR3nt: TGTGCCAGCAGCCAATATGGCGGGATGTACGAGCAGTACTTC

j_gene: TRBJ2-7
d_gene: NA
abundance: NA
v_gene: TRBV19
CDR3aa: CASSWTQGTASYEQYF
CDR3nt: TGTGCCAGTAGTTGGACCCAGGGGACCGCCTCCTACGAGCAGTACTTC

j_gene: TRBJ2-1
d_gene: TRBD1
abundance: NA
v_gene: TRBV7-9
CDR3aa: CASSGRTGGSDEQFF
CDR3nt: TGTGCCAGCAGCGGAAGGACAGGGGGCAGCGATGAGCAGTTCTTC

j_gene: TRBJ2-1
d_gene: TRBD2
abundance: NA
v_gene: TRBV29-1
CDR3aa: CSVRTSGSSYNEQFF
CDR3nt: TGCAGCGTTCGGACTAGCGGGAGTTCCTACAATGAGCAGTTCTTC

j_gene: TRBJ1-1
d_gene: TRBD1
abundance: once
v_gene: TRBV5-4
CDR3aa: CASSGGQGARRNTEAFF
CDR3nt: TGTGCCAGCAGCGGGGGACAGGGGGCGCGAAGGAACACTGAAGCTTTCTTT

j_gene: TRBJ1-2
d_gene: NA
abundance: few
v_gene: TRBV5-1
CDR3aa: CASSFTGSQYGYTF
CDR3nt: TGCGCCAGCAGCTTTACGGGGTCCCAATATGGCTACACCTTC

j_gene: TRBJ2-7
d_gene: TRBD1
abundance: once
v_gene: TRBV19
CDR3aa: CASSPGQSYEQYF
CDR3nt: TGTGCCAGTAGCCCGGGACAGTCCTACGAGCAGTACTTC

j_gene: TRBJ1-1
d_gene: NA
abundance: once
v_gene: TRBV7-9
CDR3aa: CASSLGSTEAFF
CDR3nt: TGTGCCAGCAGCCTCGGGAGCACTGAAGCTTTCTTT

j_gene: TRBJ1-1
d_gene: NA
abundance: NA
v_gene: TRBV5-1
CDR3aa: CASSLGAGAQSEAFF
CDR3nt: TGCGCCAGCAGCTTGGGGGCAGGGGCTCAATCTGAAGCTTTCTTT

j_gene: TRBJ2-1
d_gene: TRBD1
abundance: NA
v_gene: TRBV5-6
CDR3aa: CASSLVRGNYNEQFF
CDR3nt: TGTGCCAGCAGCTTGGTCAGGGGGAACTACAATGAGCAGTTCTTC

j_gene: TRBJ2-1
d_gene: TRBD1
abundance: once
v_gene: TRBV7-9
CDR3aa: CASSSYGQGSNEQFF
CDR3nt: TGTGCCAGCAGTTCGTATGGACAGGGAAGCAATGAGCAGTTCTTC

j_gene: TRBJ1-2
d_gene: TRBD1
abundance: NA
v_gene: TRBV5-1
CDR3aa: CASYGRGRGINYGYTF
CDR3nt: TGCGCCAGCTACGGAAGGGGCAGGGGGATTAACTATGGCTACACCTTC

j_gene: TRBJ2-7
d_gene: TRBD2
abundance: NA
v_gene: TRBV6-1
CDR3aa: CASSFGLAGDNEQYF
CDR3nt: TGTGCCAGCAGTTTCGGACTAGCGGGAGACAACGAGCAGTACTTC

j_gene: TRBJ1-1
d_gene: TRBD1
abundance: NA
v_gene: TRBV18
CDR3aa: CASFSNRGTEAFF
CDR3nt: TGTGCCAGCTTTTCGAACAGGGGCACTGAAGCTTTCTTT

j_gene: TRBJ2-5
d_gene: TRBD2
abundance: few
v_gene: TRBV10-2
CDR3aa: CASSRGRAIQETQYF
CDR3nt: TGCGCCAGCAGTCGCGGGAGGGCTATACAAGAGACCCAGTACTTC

j_gene: TRBJ2-7
d_gene: TRBD2
abundance: NA
v_gene: TRBV9
CDR3aa: CASSPRTSGRTDEQYF
CDR3nt: TGTGCCAGCAGCCCCCGGACTAGCGGGAGAACCGACGAGCAGTACTTC

j_gene: TRBJ1-2
d_gene: NA
abundance: NA
v_gene: TRBV4-3
CDR3aa: CASSQETGTGYTF
CDR3nt: TGCGCCAGCAGCCAAGAAACAGGGACTGGCTACACCTTC

j_gene: TRBJ2-5
d_gene: NA
abundance: NA
v_gene: TRBV5-8
CDR3aa: CASRLDSSLGKETQYF
CDR3nt: TGTGCCAGCCGCCTGGACTCTAGTCTCGGGAAAGAGACCCAGTACTTC

j_gene: TRBJ2-5
d_gene: NA
abundance: NA
v_gene: TRBV7-7
CDR3aa: CASSPPGGFGETQYF
CDR3nt: TGTGCCAGCAGCCCTCCTGGGGGCTTCGGGGAGACCCAGTACTTC

j_gene: TRBJ2-2
d_gene: TRBD2
abundance: NA
v_gene: TRBV6-1
CDR3aa: CASSEAGLAVNTGELFF
CDR3nt: TGTGCCAGCAGTGAAGCTGGACTAGCGGTAAACACCGGGGAGCTGTTTTTT

j_gene: TRBJ1-4
d_gene: NA
abundance: NA
v_gene: TRBV5-5
CDR3aa: CASSLEWGEYEKLFF
CDR3nt: TGTGCCAGCAGCTTGGAGTGGGGGGAGTATGAAAAACTGTTTTTT

j_gene: TRBJ2-1
d_gene: TRBD2
abundance: NA
v_gene: TRBV4-2
CDR3aa: CASSQVGTSGSDNEQFF
CDR3nt: TGTGCCAGCAGCCAAGTGGGAACTAGCGGGAGTGACAATGAGCAGTTCTTC

j_gene: TRBJ2-3
d_gene: NA
abundance: NA
v_gene: TRBV6-1
CDR3aa: CATKGSTDTQYF
CDR3nt: TGTGCCACCAAGGGGAGCACAGATACGCAGTATTTT

j_gene: TRBJ1-1
d_gene: TRBD1
abundance: NA
v_gene: TRBV9
CDR3aa: CASSVALPDRATEAFF
CDR3nt: TGTGCCAGCAGCGTAGCCCTACCGGACAGGGCCACTGAAGCTTTCTTT

j_gene: TRBJ2-4
d_gene: NA
abundance: NA
v_gene: TRBV4-1
CDR3aa: CASSQDFSSAKNIQYF
CDR3nt: TGCGCCAGCAGCCAAGACTTCTCTAGCGCGAAAAACATTCAGTACTTC

j_gene: TRBJ1-3
d_gene: NA
abundance: NA
v_gene: TRBV5-1
CDR3aa: CASSAGVSGNTIYF
CDR3nt: TGCGCCAGCAGTGCGGGCGTCTCTGGAAACACCATATATTTT

j_gene: TRBJ1-2
d_gene: NA
abundance: NA
v_gene: TRBV19
CDR3aa: CASSIAQTESHLFLDGYTF
CDR3nt: TGTGCCAGTAGTATAGCCCAGACAGAGTCCCACCTTTTTTTGGATGGCTACACCTTC

j_gene: TRBJ2-1
d_gene: NA
abundance: NA
v_gene: TRBV20-1
CDR3aa: CSARSSVEQFF
CDR3nt: TGCAGTGCTAGATCTAGCGTTGAGCAGTTCTTC

j_gene: TRBJ2-5
d_gene: NA
abundance: NA
v_gene: TRBV4-1
CDR3aa: CASSQDGAGEMETQYF
CDR3nt: TGCGCCAGCAGCCAAGATGGGGCTGGAGAAATGGAGACCCAGTACTTC

j_gene: TRBJ1-5
d_gene: TRBD1
abundance: NA
v_gene: TRBV19
CDR3aa: CASRDRDYQPQHF
CDR3nt: TGTGCCAGTAGGGACAGGGATTATCAGCCCCAGCATTTT

j_gene: TRBJ2-1
d_gene: NA
abundance: NA
v_gene: TRBV5-5
CDR3aa: CASSLQQGGLEDEQFF
CDR3nt: TGTGCCAGCAGCCTCCAACAGGGTGGTCTCGAGGATGAGCAGTTCTTC

j_gene: TRBJ2-7
d_gene: TRBD2
abundance: NA
v_gene: TRBV5-6
CDR3aa: CASSFRTSGRASYEQYF
CDR3nt: TGTGCCAGCAGCTTCCGGACTAGCGGGAGGGCCTCCTACGAGCAGTACTTC